This T cell receptor (beta chain) was identified during a study of T-cell memory formation after mild COVID-19. TCRdb processed the 5' RACE reads anew with MiXCR; each CDR3 protein has one entry. Seen here are hundreds of thousands of distinct CDR3 sequences, over 15% observed once, and the top ten hold more than 10%. This CDR3 is 17 amino acids long. Germline V gene lookup returns CDR1 KGHDR and CDR2 SFDVKD. V was shortened by 0 bases and J by 14 bases, with 25 bases between the two germline ends. Material: PBMCs or a T cell subset sorted from them (not recorded which). This clonotype was obtained from an adult woman who had mild COVID-19 (a few samples of this study predate the infection). Cell type and time point are not known. The chain joins TRBV24-1 to TRBJ1-5, with D unresolved. The CDR3 nucleotides are TGTGCCACCAGTGATTTGAGGGCTATGCTTTGCCTGAACCTAAAGCATTTT. This codes for CATSDLRAMLCLNLKHF.